This T cell receptor (beta chain) was recorded in a study of OX40 agonist ivuxolimab in advanced cancers. Whole-study findings and limits: Among the lowest peripheral clonal expansion occurred in 0.1-3.0 mg/kg partial responders. Circulating CD4+ and CD8+ T cells showed clonal expansion by week 6 at 0.1 to 3.0 mg/kg.

As concerns this clone: The antigen is undetermined.

Using immunoSEQ multiplex PCR, the repertoire was profiled, and TCRdb retains in-frame clones only, with some absent. In the table there are approximately 70,000 clones, more than 80% of which are singletons. J was trimmed by 9 bases and V by 4 bases; bases with no gene match: 5. CDR3 size: 14 residues. From germline, CDR1 is SNHLY and CDR2 FYNNEI. The sequencing used CD4+ or CD8+ T cells sorted from blood, collected in a trial of the OX40 agonist ivuxolimab. The V and J genes are TRBV2 and TRBJ1-6, with TRBD1 identical over 8 bases. The source is an adult with an advanced solid tumor such as melanoma, head and neck, liver or kidney cancer. CDR3: CASSVDRGPSPLHF. Here the CDR3 DNA reads TGTGCCAGCAGTGTTGACAGGGGACCTTCACCCCTCCACTTT.